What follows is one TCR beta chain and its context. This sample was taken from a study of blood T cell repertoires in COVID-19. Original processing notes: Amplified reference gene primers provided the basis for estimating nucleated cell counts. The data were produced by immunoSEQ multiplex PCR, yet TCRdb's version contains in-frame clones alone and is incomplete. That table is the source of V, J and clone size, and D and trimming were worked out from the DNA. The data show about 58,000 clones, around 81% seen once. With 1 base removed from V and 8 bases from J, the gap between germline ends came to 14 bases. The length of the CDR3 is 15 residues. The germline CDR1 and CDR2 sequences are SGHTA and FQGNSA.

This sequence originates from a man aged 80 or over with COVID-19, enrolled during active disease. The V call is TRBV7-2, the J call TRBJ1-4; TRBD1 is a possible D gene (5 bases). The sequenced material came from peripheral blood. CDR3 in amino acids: CASSLGGSGGEKLFF. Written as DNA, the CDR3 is TGTGCCAGCAGCTTAGGGGGGTCGGGAGGGGAAAAACTGTTTTTT.